The source of this TCR beta chain is a study of blood T cell repertoires in COVID-19. For the study at large: The United States, Italy and Spain supplied acute and convalescent COVID-19 samples. T cells, B-cell-depleted T cells, or PBMCs provided the cDNA or gDNA that served as material.

The participants were between about 18 and 95 years old and came from fewer than 25 US areas. Generated by immunoSEQ multiplex PCR, the TCRdb table keeps only in-frame clones and is missing some. Among approximately 380,000 clones listed, just over 90% were seen once. The CDR3 runs to 15 residues. Germline lookup yields CDR1 LNHDA and CDR2 SQIVND (reference sequence). With 8 bases clipped from V and 2 bases from J, the junction kept 5 bases outside the gene matches. The sample was PBMCs or T cells enriched from blood (not recorded which). The receptor comes from a woman in her thirties or forties who had been exposed to COVID-19. This sequence joins TRBV19 and TRBJ2-6; 8 positions agree with TRBD1. CDR3 sequence: CASENRGAGANVLTF. In nucleotides, the CDR3 is TGTGCCAGTGAGAACAGGGGGGCTGGGGCCAACGTCCTGACTTTC.